This T cell receptor beta chain was identified during a study of shared clonotypes between healthy human individuals. The length of the CDR3 is 18 residues. Germline V gene data show CDR1 as LGHNA and CDR2 as YNFKEQ. Trimming left V 1 base short and J 4 bases short, with 20 bases between. Data came from immunoSEQ multiplex PCR; TCRdb stores just in-frame clones and leaves some out. The sample carries about 2.3 million clones, approximately 90% recorded once. This rearrangement joins TRBV4-2 to TRBJ1-5, with D tentatively TRBD1 (5 bases). Sequencing was done on a sample of naive CD4+ T cells from PBMCs. The subset: CD45RA+ positively selected. This sequence was found in a man younger than 30 in good health. Some clones in this sample may be carry-over from other donors' samples. DNA for the CDR3: TGTGCCAGCAGCCAAGGCCGAGATTTGGGGGTAGGAAATCAGCCCCAGCATTTT. Amino acids: CASSQGRDLGVGNQPQHF.